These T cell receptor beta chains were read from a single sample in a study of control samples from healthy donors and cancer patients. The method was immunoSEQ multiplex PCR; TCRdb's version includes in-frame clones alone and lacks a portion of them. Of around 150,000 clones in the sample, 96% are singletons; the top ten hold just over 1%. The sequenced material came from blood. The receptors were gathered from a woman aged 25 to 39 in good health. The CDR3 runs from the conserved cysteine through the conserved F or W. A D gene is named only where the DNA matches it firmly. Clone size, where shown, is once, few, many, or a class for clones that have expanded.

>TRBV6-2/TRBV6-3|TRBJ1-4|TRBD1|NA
CASSNTGVANEKLFF
TGTGCCAGCAGCAACACAGGGGTTGCTAATGAAAAACTGTTTTTT
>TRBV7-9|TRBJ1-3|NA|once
CASSSYREAGNTIYF
TGTGCCAGCAGCTCCTACAGGGAAGCAGGAAACACCATATATTTT
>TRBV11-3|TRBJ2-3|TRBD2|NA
CASSPYRGTKGTDTQYF
TGTGCCAGCAGCCCGTATCGCGGGACTAAGGGGACAGATACGCAGTATTTT
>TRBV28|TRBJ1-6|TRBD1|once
CASSFRTGTNNSPLHF
TGTGCCAGCAGTTTCCGGACAGGGACTAATAATTCACCCCTCCACTTT
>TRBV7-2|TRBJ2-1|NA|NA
CASSLFGLAGVSEQFF
TGTGCCAGCAGCTTATTCGGCTTGGCGGGTGTGTCGGAGCAGTTCTTC
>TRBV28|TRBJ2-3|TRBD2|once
CASKLSSGGGTQYF
TGTGCCAGCAAGTTGTCTAGCGGGGGGGGTACGCAGTATTTT
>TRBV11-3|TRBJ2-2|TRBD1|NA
CASSLDRGDTGELFF
TGTGCCAGCAGCTTGGACAGGGGTGACACCGGGGAGCTGTTTTTT
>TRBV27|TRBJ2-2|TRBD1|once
CASRSQPGTGRLNTGELFF
TGTGCCAGCAGATCCCAACCCGGGACAGGGAGGCTGAACACCGGGGAGCTGTTTTTT
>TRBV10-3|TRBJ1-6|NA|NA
CAISGQGSNSPLHF
TGTGCCATCAGTGGCCAGGGGTCCAATTCACCCCTCCACTTT
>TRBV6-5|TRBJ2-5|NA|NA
CASSYYREKVETQYF
TGTGCCAGCAGTTATTATCGGGAGAAGGTAGAGACCCAGTACTTC
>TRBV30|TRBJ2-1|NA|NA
CAWDRASVYNEQFF
TGTGCCTGGGACCGGGCTAGCGTCTACAATGAGCAGTTCTTC
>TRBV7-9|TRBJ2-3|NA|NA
CASSLEGPDTQYF
TGTGCCAGCAGCTTAGAAGGCCCAGATACGCAGTATTTT
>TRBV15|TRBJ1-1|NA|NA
CATSRSSVDRTAEAFF
TGTGCCACCAGCAGATCTTCCGTCGATCGGACGGCCGAAGCTTTCTTT
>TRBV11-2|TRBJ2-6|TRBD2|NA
CASSSGLISSGANVLTF
TGTGCCAGCAGCTCGGGACTAATAAGCTCTGGGGCCAACGTCCTGACTTTC
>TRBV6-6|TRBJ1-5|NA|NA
CASTTWDNQPQHF
TGTGCCAGCACTACTTGGGATAATCAGCCCCAGCATTTT